This T cell receptor beta chain originates from a study of shared clonotypes between healthy human individuals. Points from the study as a whole: Memory subsets generally showed lower estimated richness than naive subsets.

Each replicate PCR on the sorted subsets used roughly 210 ng DNA (about 30,000 T cell genomes). Sequencing used immunoSEQ multiplex PCR; TCRdb keeps in-frame clones, though not all of them. Of some 740,000 clones in the sample, roughly 92% were seen once. A remark on this clone: No antigen is known for it.

CD8 cells regarded as naive lacked CD45RO, were positively chosen for CCR7, and omitted terminally differentiated effector memory CD45RA+ cells. V lost 2 bases and J lost 4; bases outside the gene matches: 2. This CDR3 contains 14 residues. The germline V gene has CDR1 MNHNY and CDR2 SVGAGI (reference sequence). This chain connects TRBV6-6 to TRBJ2-3, with 8 positions matching TRBD2. This sequence originates from a man aged 25 to 40 in good health. Sequenced material: naive CD8+ T cells sorted from blood. The CDR3 DNA follows: TGTGCCAGCAGTTACGCGGGGGGCCCAGATACGCAGTATTTT. Amino acids: CASSYAGGPDTQYF.